The clone carrying this T cell receptor beta chain came up many times. What it binds is not known. Stable hyperthyroidism meant no ophthalmopathy within 18 months of follow-up. These data belong to a study of Graves' ophthalmopathy and Graves' hyperthyroidism. The study's findings and limits: A majority of expanded thyroid clonotypes exceeding 0.001 frequency were likewise present in blood.

The V gene's germline CDR1 is SGHRS and CDR2 YFSETQ. V trimming: 4 bases; J trimming: 4 bases; junction bases outside the gene matches: 10. There are 15 residues in the CDR3. Using RNA transcripts, the TCR beta CDR3 regions were amplified. HTBI primers served in a first-round RT-PCR, which a second-round multiplex PCR followed. TCRdb independently ran MiXCR on the multiplex PCR reads; one entry per CDR3 protein. The profile shows over 500,000 distinct CDR3 sequences, 20% to 25% of them singletons. This receptor was obtained from a woman under 30 with stable Graves' hyperthyroidism. Some clones in this sample may be carry-over from other donors' samples. The chain couples TRBV5-1 to TRBJ1-1, with 7 bases matching TRBD1. Sequenced material: peripheral blood. CDR3 bases: TGCGCCAGCAGCCTAGGACAGGCTGACGGCACTGAAGCTTTCTTT. Translated, it gives CASSLGQADGTEAFF.